The present entry profiles one T cell receptor (beta chain) with its context. The source of the sample is a study of type 1 regulatory T cells. TCRdb called the reads again in MiXCR, with one record for every CDR3 protein. The sample contains 80,000 to 100,000 distinct CDR3 sequences, 25% to 40% of which appear only once. This CDR3 region has 16 residues. Per the germline V gene, CDR1 is KGHSH and CDR2 is LQKENI. Trimming stripped 0 bases from V and 2 bases from J, with 10 bases between. This clonotype was obtained from a human donor in good health. The rearrangement uses TRBV18 and TRBJ2-2; D remains ambiguous. Sequencing input: CD4+ T cells, either the whole sample or a sorted fraction (not recorded which). The chain's CDR3 is CASSPPARTNTGELFF. In DNA, the CDR3 is TGTGCCAGCTCACCACCGGCCCGGACCAACACCGGGGAGCTGTTTTTT. Full variable domain (missing parts from reference TRBV18 and TRBJ2-2): NAGVMQNPRHLVRRRGQEARLRCSPMKGHSHVYWYRQLPEEGLKFMVYLQKENIIDESGMPKERFSAEFPKEGPSILRIQQVVRGDSAAYFCASSPPARTNTGELFFGEGSRLTVL.